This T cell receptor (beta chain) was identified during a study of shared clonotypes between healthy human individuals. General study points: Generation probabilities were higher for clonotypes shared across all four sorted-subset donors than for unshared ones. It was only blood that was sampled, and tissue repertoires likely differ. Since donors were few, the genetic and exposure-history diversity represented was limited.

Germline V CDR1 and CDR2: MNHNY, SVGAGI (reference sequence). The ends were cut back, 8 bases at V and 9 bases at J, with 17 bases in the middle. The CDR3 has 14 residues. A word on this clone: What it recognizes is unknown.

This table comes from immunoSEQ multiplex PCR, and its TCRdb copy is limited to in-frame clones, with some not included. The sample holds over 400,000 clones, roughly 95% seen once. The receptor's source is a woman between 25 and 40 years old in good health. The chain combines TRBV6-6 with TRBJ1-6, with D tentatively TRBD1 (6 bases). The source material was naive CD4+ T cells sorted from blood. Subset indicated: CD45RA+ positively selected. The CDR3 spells CASSTDRRSSPLHF. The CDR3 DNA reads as TGTGCCAGCTCAACCGACAGGAGGTCTTCACCCCTCCACTTT.